Reported below is one TCR beta chain. These data are taken from a study of CD4 T cells in relation to SARS-CoV-2 and coronaviruses. The ends were cut back, 0 bases at V and 11 bases at J, with 17 bases in the middle. This CDR3 spans 14 amino acids. In germline, CDR1 is SGHRS, CDR2 YFSETQ. Unexposed donor CD4+ T cells date from about 2011-2018, before the COVID-19 pandemic. Generated by immunoSEQ multiplex PCR, the TCRdb table keeps only in-frame clones and is missing some. In the table there are 60,000 to 65,000 clones, 94% of which are singletons. J is TRBJ1-1 and V is TRBV5-1; D uncertain. The sequencing sample was made of naive CD4+ T cells from PBMCs. Noted subset: naive CD4+ T cells isolated by negative enrichment. The TCR sequence derives from a human donor in good health. CDR3 sequence: CASSLERPDEKAFF. The CDR3 DNA follows: TGCGCCAGCAGCTTGGAACGCCCAGACGAGAAGGCTTTCTTT.